Shown below are 26 T cell receptor beta chains from a single sample sequenced in a study. One entry per CDR3 protein, called by TCRdb with MiXCR from the RT-PCR reads. Among 550,000 to 750,000 distinct CDR3 sequences, approximately 15% were seen once, and the ten largest hold just over 3.5%. The specimen sequenced was memory CD4+ T cells from blood. The receptors originated from a female donor in good health, serving as a healthy control.

A few counts support this clonotype. The genes are TRBV12-3 or TRBV12-4 and TRBJ1-2; 10 bases fit TRBD1. The junction had 1 base not matched to a gene; V was cut back by 2 bases and J by 4 bases. There are 14 residues in the CDR3. CDR3 sequence (DNA): TGTGCCAGCAGTTTACGGGACAGGGGCTATGGCTACACCTTC. It translates to CASSLRDRGYGYTF.

This chain joins TRBV20-1 and TRBJ2-1, with 9 bases aligning to TRBD2. In germline, CDR1 is DFQATT, CDR2 SNEGSKA (reference sequence). V gave up 3 bases and J gave up 5 bases; unmatched junction bases: 2. The CDR3 length is 13 residues. The CDR3 DNA reads TGCAGTGCTAGTTCTAGCGGGGACAATGAGCAGTTCTTC. Its protein is CSASSSGDNEQFF.

V is TRBV20-1 and J is TRBJ2-3, with 11 positions matching TRBD2. Trimming at V came to 6 bases and at J to 3 bases, leaving 8 bases not matched to a gene. The CDR3 consists of 15 residues. Germline-derived CDR1 and CDR2 are DFQATT and SNEGSKA (reference sequence). The CDR3: CSAVAGGAGTDTQYF. The DNA for the CDR3 is TGCAGTGCAGTAGCGGGAGGGGCTGGGACAGATACGCAGTATTTT.

The rearrangement uses TRBV5-4 and TRBJ2-6; D perhaps matches TRBD2 (6 bases). In germline, CDR1 is SGHNT, CDR2 YYREEE (reference sequence). The CDR3 runs 17 residues. The V end was cut by 4 bases, the J end by 0 bases, with 14 bases between. The CDR3 DNA is TGTGCCAGCAGCCCTGGAACGGGGGTCTCTGGGGCCAACGTCCTGACTTTC. It encodes CASSPGTGVSGANVLTF. Filled out from reference TRBV5-4 and TRBJ2-6, the complete variable domain reads ETGVTQSPTHLIKTRGQQVTLRCSSQSGHNTVSWYQQALGQGPQFIFQYYREEENGRGNFPPRFSGLQFPNYSSELNVNALELDDSALYLCASSPGTGVSGANVLTFGAGSRLTVL.

This clonotype was seen many times. CDR3 residues: CASSQGQGTLEQYF. The CDR3 nucleotides read TGCGCCAGCAGCCAGGGACAGGGAACGCTCGAGCAGTACTTC. V gene TRBV4-1 combines with J gene TRBJ2-7, with 9 bases identical to TRBD1. CDR3 length: 14 residues. Unmatched junction bases numbered 6, after V lost 3 bases and J lost 6 bases. Germline V gene sequence: CDR1 MGHRA, CDR2 YSYEKL.

In this sample, this clonotype turned up once. With a much larger clone just one base away, this may be a read error. This chain joins TRBV6-6 and TRBJ2-1, with 7 bases lining up with TRBD2. The CDR3 extends over 12 amino acids. The germline gives CDR1 MNHNY, CDR2 SVGAGI (reference sequence). Here the CDR3 reads CASNEGEGEKFF. For the CDR3, the DNA is TGTGCCAGCAACGAAGGGGAGGGTGAGAAGTTCTTC.

The chain has TRBV12-3 or TRBV12-4 and TRBJ1-6; D is uncertain. The CDR3 length is 13 residues. V shed 5 bases and J shed 10 bases, with 12 bases lying between them. The chain's CDR3 is CASSPSLGSPLHF. CDR3 DNA: TGTGCCAGCAGTCCCTCCCTGGGGTCACCCCTCCACTTT.

At least ten counts were recorded for this clonotype. The chain links TRBV7-2 to TRBJ2-1; 8 nucleotides agree with TRBD1. CDR1 SGHTA and CDR2 FQGNSA come from the germline V gene. The CDR3 covers 13 residues. Trimming at V came to 8 bases and at J to 3 bases, leaving 3 bases not matched to a gene. This CDR3 is CASAGGHYNEQFF. The CDR3 nucleotides read TGTGCCAGCGCAGGGGGCCACTACAATGAGCAGTTCTTC.

V usage is TRBV20-1 and J usage is TRBJ2-1; D call uncertain. Deletions cut 0 bases from V and 9 bases from J, with 15 bases between. The CDR3 is 14 residues long. CDR1 DFQATT and CDR2 SNEGSKA come from the germline V gene (reference sequence). In DNA, the CDR3 is TGCAGTGCTAGAGATATGGTGGTTGGCAGTGAGCAGTTCTTC. Its protein product is CSARDMVVGSEQFF.

This clonotype occurred many times. J is TRBJ2-1 and V is TRBV15; D uncertain. The V end was cut by 9 bases, the J end by 6 bases, with 18 bases between. The CDR3 is 14 residues long. The germline V gene has CDR1 LNHNV and CDR2 YYDKDF (reference sequence). The CDR3 spells CATLGLDLPNEQFF. In DNA form, the CDR3 reads TGTGCCACGCTCGGCCTAGACTTGCCCAATGAGCAGTTCTTC.

This clonotype appeared many times. This chain uses TRBV10-3 with TRBJ2-5; D is ambiguous. Germline lookup yields CDR1 ENHRY and CDR2 SYGVKD. The V end lost 0 bases, the J end lost 5 bases, and 10 bases lay between the germline ends. CDR3 size: 14 residues. The DNA for the CDR3 is TGTGCCATCAGTGAGTCGACCAGTGACGAGACCCAGTACTTC. Encoded protein: CAISESTSDETQYF.

J is TRBJ2-3 and V is TRBV7-2; 9 bases line up with TRBD1. This CDR3 comprises 15 residues. The germline V gene encodes CDR1 SGHTA and CDR2 FQGNSA. Trimming cost V 1 base and J 5 bases; bases outside gene matches: 4. The DNA for the CDR3 is TGTGCCAGCAGCTTAGTACAGGGGGCATTAGATACGCAGTATTTT. Translating it yields CASSLVQGALDTQYF.

The V gene is TRBV11-2, the J gene TRBJ1-2, with TRBD1 matching 9 bases. CDR3 size: 15 residues. Germline V CDR1 and CDR2: SGHAT, FQNNGV. Germline trimming cut 1 base from V and 8 bases from J; bases unmatched to any gene: 8. The CDR3 protein is CASSLGTGDKEGYTF. The CDR3 region has the DNA TGTGCCAGCAGCTTAGGGACAGGGGACAAGGAGGGCTACACCTTC.

This clonotype appeared a few times. The chain links TRBV9 to TRBJ2-3; D gene unclear. V was shortened by 0 bases and J by 4 bases, with 12 bases between the two germline ends. Germline V gene sequence: CDR1 SGDLS, CDR2 YYNGEE. This CDR3 spans 15 amino acids. CDR3: CASSVASGLADTQYF. CDR3 nucleotides: TGTGCCAGCAGCGTAGCGTCAGGATTGGCAGATACGCAGTATTTT.

The chain has TRBV7-7 and TRBJ2-5; no firm D call. CDR3 length equals 13 residues. The germline CDR1 and CDR2 sequences are SSHAT and FNYEAQ (reference sequence). The ends were cut back, 1 base at V and 4 bases at J, with 7 bases in the middle. The DNA of the CDR3 is TGTGCCAGCAGCTTAGACGCGTTAGAGACCCAGTACTTC. Its translation: CASSLDALETQYF.

This clonotype was seen more than once but under ten times. The chain employs TRBV9 and TRBJ2-1, with D possibly being TRBD1 or TRBD2 (5 bases each). The V end was cut by 3 bases, the J end by 6 bases, with 16 bases between. Germline V gives CDR1 SGDLS, CDR2 YYNGEE. The length of the CDR3 is 15 residues. The CDR3: CASSDGTLSINEQFF. In DNA, the CDR3 is TGTGCCAGCAGCGACGGGACCCTTTCCATCAATGAGCAGTTCTTC.

This chain uses TRBV5-1 with TRBJ2-2; 9 bases are shared with TRBD2. This CDR3 has 16 amino acids. J lost 4 bases, V lost 3 bases, and 7 bases had no gene match. In germline, CDR1 is SGHRS, CDR2 YFSETQ. The chain's CDR3 is CASSWSLAGLTGELFF. The CDR3 DNA reads TGCGCCAGCAGCTGGTCTCTAGCGGGGCTCACCGGGGAGCTGTTTTTT.

This chain joins TRBV20-1 and TRBJ2-7; TRBD1 agrees at 7 bases. The CDR3 consists of 12 residues. Germline CDR1 reads DFQATT; CDR2 reads SNEGSKA (reference sequence). CDR3 residues: CATGTATNEQYF. For the CDR3, the DNA is TGCGCGACCGGGACAGCCACTAACGAGCAGTACTTC.

The table lists this clonotype with many counts. This chain connects TRBV6-5 to TRBJ1-2, with 9 bases matching TRBD1. The germline V gene encodes CDR1 MNHEY and CDR2 SVGAGI. The CDR3 is made up of 15 amino acids. V shed 4 bases, J shed 2 bases, and the junction held 5 bases outside the gene matches. CDR3 sequence (DNA): TGTGCCAGCAGTTTCTCCGGGACAGGGAACTATGGCTACACCTTC. It codes for CASSFSGTGNYGYTF.

This clonotype showed up just a few times. The CDR3 protein is CASSVQTVRSGNTIYF. The DNA of the CDR3 is TGTGCCAGCAGCGTTCAGACAGTCCGCTCTGGAAACACCATATATTTT. The chain carries TRBV9 and TRBJ1-3; a possible D gene is TRBD1 (5 bases). Per germline, CDR1 SGDLS and CDR2 YYNGEE. V was shortened by 2 bases and J by 0 bases, with 12 bases between the two germline ends. The CDR3 covers 16 residues. Based on the CDR3 plus reference TRBV9 and TRBJ1-3, the full variable domain is DSGVTQTPKHLITATGQRVTLRCSPRSGDLSVYWYQQSLDQGLQFLIQYYNGEERAKGNILERFSAQQFPDLHSELNLSSLELGDSALYFCASSVQTVRSGNTIYFGEGSWLTVV.

The chain links TRBV5-1 to TRBJ2-7; 10 bases are a match to TRBD1. Trimming cost V 4 bases and J 5 bases; bases outside gene matches: 9. This CDR3 region has 15 residues. Germline V gene sequence: CDR1 SGHRS, CDR2 YFSETQ. The CDR3 sequence: CASSPRPGQGNEQYF. CDR3 in DNA: TGCGCCAGCAGCCCTCGGCCGGGACAGGGGAACGAGCAGTACTTC.

This clonotype was found a few times. This chain links TRBV7-2 with TRBJ2-7; D is unclear. V was shortened by 5 bases and J by 5 bases, with 13 bases between the two germline ends. The germline V gene has CDR1 SGHTA and CDR2 FQGNSA. CDR3 size: 13 residues. CDR3 nucleotide sequence: TGTGCCAGCAGCCCTTTCGCGTTCCACGAGCAGTACTTC. Translated: CASSPFAFHEQYF.

The chain carries TRBV20-1 and TRBJ2-1; weak D call: TRBD1 (6 bases). CDR1 DFQATT and CDR2 SNEGSKA come from the germline V gene (reference sequence). The germline V and J ends were trimmed by 6 bases and 5 bases, with 17 bases remaining between them. CDR3 length: 14 residues. The CDR3 reads CSATGSRAHNEQFF. The CDR3 bases are TGCAGTGCCACAGGGAGTCGGGCTCACAATGAGCAGTTCTTC.

This clonotype was detected many times. The chain couples TRBV20-1 to TRBJ1-1; no firm D call. The CDR3 has 14 amino acids. The V gene lost 1 base and the J gene lost 8 bases, with 17 bases spanning the gap. The germline V gene encodes CDR1 DFQATT and CDR2 SNEGSKA (reference sequence). CDR3 DNA: TGCAGTGCTAGAGTTGCAACAGCTAAGAAAGAAGCTTTCTTT. Its translation is CSARVATAKKEAFF.

The V and J genes are TRBV11-2 and TRBJ1-1; 11 nucleotides agree with TRBD1. V lost 4 bases, J lost 10 bases, and 8 bases stayed unmatched. The germline gives CDR1 SGHAT, CDR2 FQNNGV. The CDR3 covers 14 residues. CDR3 loop: CASSSEGQGVGAFF. As DNA, the CDR3 is TGTGCCAGCAGCTCAGAGGGACAGGGGGTCGGAGCTTTCTTT.

The chain recombines TRBV2 with TRBJ2-2; D is ambiguous. The CDR3 spans 15 residues. The V gene lost 6 bases and the J gene lost 3 bases, with 14 bases spanning the gap. Germline CDR1 is SNHLY and CDR2 is FYNNEI. The CDR3, as DNA: TGTGCCAGCAGCCTCGTGGGTAGGGACACCGGGGAGCTGTTTTTT. Amino acids: CASSLVGRDTGELFF.